This TCR beta chain was profiled in a study of response to subunit inactivated influenza vaccine. TCRdb reanalysed the RT-PCR reads using MiXCR and keeps one entry per CDR3 protein. This sample yields some 540,000 distinct CDR3 sequences, of which roughly 23% are seen a single time; 2.5% to 3% belongs to the top ten. Germline CDR1 and CDR2: SGHTA and FQGTGA. V dropped 1 base and J dropped 10; count of bases not matched to a gene: 6. The CDR3 spans 14 residues. This clonotype has a handful of counts. This sample was also put to use in a study of T cells expressing NK-cell markers. That paper notes: The cDNA for TCR beta came from 5'RACE template switching with UMIs. The authors derived TCR beta repertoires from sorted CD3+CD56+NKG2C+, CD3+CD56+NKG2C- and CD3+CD56-NKG2C+ T cells. The authors sequenced eight donors, of whom seven were HCMV-seropositive and one was seronegative. In roughly 6 donors, dominant CD3+CD56+NKG2C+ clones formed roughly 1.0-7.5% of CD8+ cells. The CD3+CD56-NKG2C+ fraction of a handful of donors was likewise dominated by these clonotypes.

The chain couples TRBV7-3 to TRBJ2-1; TRBD2 agrees at 8 bases. The input for sequencing was CD4+ T cells sorted from PBMCs, taken 11 to 12 days after vaccination. The source of this sequence is a middle-aged man who received an inactivated influenza vaccine. The CDR3 DNA sequence: TGTGCCAGCAGCTTAAAGCGGGAGATTGGGGAGCAGTTCTTC. This translates into CASSLKREIGEQFF.